The count of the clone carrying this T cell receptor (beta chain) is one. Time point indicated: pre-treatment sample, taken before nivolumab and TIL therapy. The tumor samples were excised metastases, mostly pleural nodules or supraclavicular lymph nodes. Progressing patients received lymphodepletion, expanded TIL infusion and IL-2. This sample stems from a study of TIL therapy for anti-PD-1-resistant metastatic lung cancer. Overall study context: A few tumors were EGFR-mutant and two were ALK-rearranged.

The CDR3 extends over 15 amino acids. Germline CDR1 reads SEHNR; CDR2 reads FQNEAQ (reference sequence). The V and J ends lost 10 bases and 2 bases, in that order; junction bases with no gene match: 5. The immunoSEQ assay was v3. Survey-level samples got 1.5 million to 2.5 million read pairs; deep-level samples got roughly 4.5-6.5 million. Measured with immunoSEQ multiplex PCR; TCRdb has only the in-frame clones, and not every one. Among about 12,000 clones, roughly 50% were seen once, and the ten largest hold around 7.7%. The chain uses TRBV7-9 and TRBJ2-2; TRBD2 matches at 12 bases. This sequence was found in a person aged 25-80 years with non-small cell lung cancer. The specimen comprised tumor tissue, sampled at baseline. The CDR3 DNA reads as TGTGCCACCGACGGACTAGCGGGAAACACCGGGGAGCTGTTTTTT. Translated: CATDGLAGNTGELFF.